A selection of T cell receptor beta chains follows, all from one sample in a study of CD8 T cells in ankylosing spondylitis. TCRdb reprocessed the 5' RACE reads via MiXCR and lists one record per CDR3 protein. The repertoire consists of around 280,000 distinct CDR3 sequences, with around 20% occurring once and the leading ten covering 7.5% to 9.5%. Sequencing input: blood, either unsorted or a sorted T cell fraction (not recorded which). These receptor sequences come from a male donor with ankylosing spondylitis or in good health (not recorded which). CDR3s include the opening cysteine and the closing phenylalanine or tryptophan. D genes are given only for firm matches. Clone sizes are given selectively: once, few, many, or a class where the clone is expanded.

d_gene	abundance	v_gene	j_gene	CDR3nt	CDR3aa
-	-	TRBV27	TRBJ2-5	TGTGCCAGCAGTCCAATGGTAGGGCAGCCGTACCAAGAGACCCAGTACTTC	CASSPMVGQPYQETQYF
-	-	TRBV28	TRBJ1-1	TGTGCCAGCAGTTCCTCCAGTAGGGGAACTGTAGCTTTCTTT	CASSSSSRGTVAFF
-	few	TRBV12-3/TRBV12-4	TRBJ2-2	TGTGCCAGCAGCCAATCGGGTCTCGAAAAGCTGTTTTTT	CASSQSGLEKLFF
-	few	TRBV27	TRBJ1-5	TGTGCCAGCAGTTTTTCAGGGATAAGCAATCAGCCCCAGCATTTT	CASSFSGISNQPQHF
TRBD2	-	TRBV9	TRBJ2-2	TGTGCCAGCAGCCTTAGCGGGAGAAGCACCGGGGAGCTGTTTTTT	CASSLSGRSTGELFF
TRBD1	-	TRBV3-1	TRBJ2-5	TGTGCCAGCACCCTCGGGACAGGGAGTGGGGAGACCCAGTACTTC	CASTLGTGSGETQYF
TRBD2	few	TRBV20-1	TRBJ2-3	TGCAGTGCGCAGAACGGGGGCGGGAGGGCCGTCGTCACAGATACGCAGTATTTT	CSAQNGGGRAVVTDTQYF
-	-	TRBV5-1	TRBJ2-5	TGCGCCAGCAGCATCAACAGGATAAACGAAGAGACCCAGTACTTC	CASSINRINEETQYF
TRBD1	-	TRBV5-6	TRBJ2-5	TGTGCCAGCAGCGGCTCGACAGGGGGATGGGTGACCCAGTACTTC	CASSGSTGGWVTQYF
-	few	TRBV28	TRBJ2-5	TGTGCCAGCAGTGCGGGACAGATACAAGAGACCCAGTACTTC	CASSAGQIQETQYF
TRBD1	few	TRBV20-1	TRBJ2-2	TGCAGTGGAAAGGCCGGGACAGGGAAGTACACCGGGGAGCTGTTTTTT	CSGKAGTGKYTGELFF
TRBD1	many	TRBV29-1	TRBJ2-5	TGCAGCGTTCGAGGACAGGGAGAGACCCAGTACTTC	CSVRGQGETQYF
TRBD2	few	TRBV6-1	TRBJ2-5	TGTGCCAGCACCAAGGGCGGGAGCCTCGTCGGGGCCCAGTACTTC	CASTKGGSLVGAQYF
-	few	TRBV5-1	TRBJ1-3	TGCGCCAGCAGCTTGGGGGGACACTTCTCTGGAAACACCATATATTTT	CASSLGGHFSGNTIYF
-	-	TRBV7-3	TRBJ2-3	TGTGCCAGCAGCTTAGGGACAATCCCAGATACGCAGTATTTT	CASSLGTIPDTQYF
-	-	TRBV15	TRBJ1-1	TGTGCCACCAGCAGAGATCGGCAATCAGCTTTCTTT	CATSRDRQSAFF